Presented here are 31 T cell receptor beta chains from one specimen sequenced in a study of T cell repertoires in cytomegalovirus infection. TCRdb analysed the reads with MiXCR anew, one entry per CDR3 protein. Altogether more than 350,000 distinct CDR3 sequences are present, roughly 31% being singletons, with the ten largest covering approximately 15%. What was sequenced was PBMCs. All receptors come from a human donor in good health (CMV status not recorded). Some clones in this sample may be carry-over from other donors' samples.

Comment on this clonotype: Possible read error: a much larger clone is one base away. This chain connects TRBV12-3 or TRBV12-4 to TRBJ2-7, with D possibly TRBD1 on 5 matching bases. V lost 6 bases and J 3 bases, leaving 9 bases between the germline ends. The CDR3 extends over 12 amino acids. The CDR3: CASSARVYEQYF. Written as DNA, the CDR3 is TGTGCCAGCAGCGCCAGGGTCTACGAGCAGTACTTC.

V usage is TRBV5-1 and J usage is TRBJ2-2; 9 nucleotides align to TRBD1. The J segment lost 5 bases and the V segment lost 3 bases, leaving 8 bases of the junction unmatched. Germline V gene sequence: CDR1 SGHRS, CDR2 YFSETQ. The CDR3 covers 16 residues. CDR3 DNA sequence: TGCGCCAGCAGCTCTACAGGGGGCGCCGGGACCGGGGAGCTGTTTTTT. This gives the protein CASSSTGGAGTGELFF.

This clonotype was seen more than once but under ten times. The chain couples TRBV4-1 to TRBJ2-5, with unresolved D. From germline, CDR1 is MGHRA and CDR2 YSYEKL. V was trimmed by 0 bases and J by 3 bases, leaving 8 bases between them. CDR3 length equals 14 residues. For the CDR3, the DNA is TGCGCCAGCAGCCAAGATCTGGCAGAAGAGACCCAGTACTTC. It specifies CASSQDLAEETQYF.

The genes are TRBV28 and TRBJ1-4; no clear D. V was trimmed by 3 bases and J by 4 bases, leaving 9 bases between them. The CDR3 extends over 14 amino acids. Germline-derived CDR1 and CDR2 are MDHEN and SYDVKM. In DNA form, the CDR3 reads TGTGCCAGCAGTTTGGTGCAGGTTAATGAAAAACTGTTTTTT. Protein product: CASSLVQVNEKLFF.

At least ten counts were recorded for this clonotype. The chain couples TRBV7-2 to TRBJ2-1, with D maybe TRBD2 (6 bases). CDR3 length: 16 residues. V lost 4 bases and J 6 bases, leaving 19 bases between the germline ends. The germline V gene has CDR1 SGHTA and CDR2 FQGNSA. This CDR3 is CASSSPRLGRFNEQFF. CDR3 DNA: TGTGCCAGCAGCTCCCCCCGACTAGGGCGTTTCAATGAGCAGTTCTTC.

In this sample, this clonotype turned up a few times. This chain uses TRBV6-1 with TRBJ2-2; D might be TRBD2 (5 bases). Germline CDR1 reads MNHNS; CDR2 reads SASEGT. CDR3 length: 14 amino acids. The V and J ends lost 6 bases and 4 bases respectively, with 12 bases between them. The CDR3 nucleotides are TGTGCCAGCAGGAGGGAGAGCCGCACCGGGGAGCTGTTTTTT. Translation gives CASRRESRTGELFF.

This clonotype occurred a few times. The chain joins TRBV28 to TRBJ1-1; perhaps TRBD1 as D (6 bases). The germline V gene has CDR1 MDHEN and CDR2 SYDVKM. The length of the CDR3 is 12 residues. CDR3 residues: CAAGALRAEAFF. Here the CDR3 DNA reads TGTGCTGCAGGGGCTTTAAGAGCTGAAGCTTTCTTT.

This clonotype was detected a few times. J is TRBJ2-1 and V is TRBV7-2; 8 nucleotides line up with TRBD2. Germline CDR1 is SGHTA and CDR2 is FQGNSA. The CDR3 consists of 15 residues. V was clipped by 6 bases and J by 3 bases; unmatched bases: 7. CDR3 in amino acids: CASSFRRGDYNEQFF. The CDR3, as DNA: TGTGCCAGCAGTTTCCGGCGGGGGGACTACAATGAGCAGTTCTTC.

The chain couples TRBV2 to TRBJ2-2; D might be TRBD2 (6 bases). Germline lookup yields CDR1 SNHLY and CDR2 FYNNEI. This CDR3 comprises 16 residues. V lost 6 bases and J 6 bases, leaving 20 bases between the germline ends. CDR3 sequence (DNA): TGTGCCAGCAGAGCGACTAGTTCGCCGGGAGCCGGGGAGCTGTTTTTT. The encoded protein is CASRATSSPGAGELFF. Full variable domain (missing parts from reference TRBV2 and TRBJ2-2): EPEVTQTPSHQVTQMGQEVILRCVPISNHLYFYWYRQILGQKVEFLVSFYNNEISEKSEIFDDQFSVERPDGSNFTLKIRSTKLEDSAMYFCASRATSSPGAGELFFGEGSRLTVL.

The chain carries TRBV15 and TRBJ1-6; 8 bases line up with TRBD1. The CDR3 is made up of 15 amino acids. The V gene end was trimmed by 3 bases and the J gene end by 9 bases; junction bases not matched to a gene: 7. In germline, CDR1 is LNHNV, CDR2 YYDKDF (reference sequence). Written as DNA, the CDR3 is TGTGCCACCAGCAGGGACAGGGCGAGACTTTCACCCCTCCACTTT. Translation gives CATSRDRARLSPLHF.

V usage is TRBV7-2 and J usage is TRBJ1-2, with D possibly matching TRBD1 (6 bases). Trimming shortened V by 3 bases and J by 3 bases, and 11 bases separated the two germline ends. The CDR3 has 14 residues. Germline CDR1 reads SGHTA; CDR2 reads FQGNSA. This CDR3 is CASSLYREHYGYTF. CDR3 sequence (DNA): TGTGCCAGCAGCTTGTACAGGGAGCACTATGGCTACACCTTC.

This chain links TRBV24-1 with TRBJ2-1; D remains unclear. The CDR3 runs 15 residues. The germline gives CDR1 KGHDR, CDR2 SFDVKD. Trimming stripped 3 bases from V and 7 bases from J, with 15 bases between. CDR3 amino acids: CATSDRRPQRNEQFF. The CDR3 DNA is TGTGCCACCAGTGATAGACGGCCCCAGAGAAATGAGCAGTTCTTC.

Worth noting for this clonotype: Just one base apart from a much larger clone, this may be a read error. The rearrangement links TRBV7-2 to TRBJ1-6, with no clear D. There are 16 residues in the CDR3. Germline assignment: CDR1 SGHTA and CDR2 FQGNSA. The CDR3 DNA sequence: TGTGCCAGCAGCTTAACCGTGAGCTCCTATAATTCACCCCACCACTTT. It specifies CASSLTVSSYNSPHHF.

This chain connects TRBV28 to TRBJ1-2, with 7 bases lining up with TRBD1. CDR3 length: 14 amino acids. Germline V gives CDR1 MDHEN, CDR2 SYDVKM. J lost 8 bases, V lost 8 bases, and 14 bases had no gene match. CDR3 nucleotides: TGTGCCAGCGGGCGTCCCGGGACAGTTTGGGGCTACACCTTC. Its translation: CASGRPGTVWGYTF.

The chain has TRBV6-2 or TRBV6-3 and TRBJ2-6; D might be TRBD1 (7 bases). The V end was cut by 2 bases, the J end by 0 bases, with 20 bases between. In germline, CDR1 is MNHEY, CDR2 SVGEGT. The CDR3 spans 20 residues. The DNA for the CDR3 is TGTGCCAGCAGTTACCGCGCAACCCAGGGGGGTCCCTCTGGGGCCAACGTCCTGACTTTC. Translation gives CASSYRATQGGPSGANVLTF.

Here the CDR3 DNA reads TGTGCCAGCAGCCTCCGAGGGCGGGGCCTCACAGATACGCAGTATTTT. This encodes CASSLRGRGLTDTQYF. V is TRBV27 and J is TRBJ2-3; D is perhaps TRBD2 (6 bases). The CDR3 is 16 amino acids. Germline CDR1 reads MNHEY; CDR2 reads SMNVEV (reference sequence). The ends were cut back, 6 bases at V and 2 bases at J, with 18 bases in the middle.

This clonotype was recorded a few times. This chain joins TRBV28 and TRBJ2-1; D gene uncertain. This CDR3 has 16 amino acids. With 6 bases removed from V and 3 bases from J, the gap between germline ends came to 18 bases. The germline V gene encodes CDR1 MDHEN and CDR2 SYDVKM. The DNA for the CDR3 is TGTGCCAGCAGCCCTTACGCATCCAGGCGCTACAATGAGCAGTTCTTC. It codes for CASSPYASRRYNEQFF.

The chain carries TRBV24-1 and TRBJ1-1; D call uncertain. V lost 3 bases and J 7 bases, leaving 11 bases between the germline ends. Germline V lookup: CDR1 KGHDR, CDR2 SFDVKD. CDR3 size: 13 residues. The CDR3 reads CATSDTLGLEAFF. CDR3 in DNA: TGTGCCACCAGTGATACCCTGGGCCTTGAAGCTTTCTTT.

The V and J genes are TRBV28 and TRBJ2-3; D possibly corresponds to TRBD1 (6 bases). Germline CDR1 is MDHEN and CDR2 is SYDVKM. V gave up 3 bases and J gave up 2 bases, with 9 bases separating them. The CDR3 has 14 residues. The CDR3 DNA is TGTGCCAGCAGTTTGGGACACCACACAGATACGCAGTATTTT. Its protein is CASSLGHHTDTQYF.

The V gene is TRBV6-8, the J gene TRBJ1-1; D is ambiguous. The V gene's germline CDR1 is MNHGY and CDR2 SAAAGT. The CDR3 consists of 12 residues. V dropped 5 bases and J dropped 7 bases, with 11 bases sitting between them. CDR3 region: CASSQLRREAFF. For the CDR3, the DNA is TGTGCCAGCAGTCAACTTCGACGTGAAGCTTTCTTT.

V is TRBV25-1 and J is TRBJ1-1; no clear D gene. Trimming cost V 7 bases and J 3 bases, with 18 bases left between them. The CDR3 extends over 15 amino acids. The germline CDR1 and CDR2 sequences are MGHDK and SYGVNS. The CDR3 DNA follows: TGTGCCAGCAACCCCGGCGGGTTCATGGACACTGAAGCTTTCTTT. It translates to CASNPGGFMDTEAFF.

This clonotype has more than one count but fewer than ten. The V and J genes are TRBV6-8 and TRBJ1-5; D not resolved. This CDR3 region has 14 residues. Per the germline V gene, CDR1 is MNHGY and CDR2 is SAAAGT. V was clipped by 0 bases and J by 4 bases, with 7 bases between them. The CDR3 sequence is CASSYSWENQPQHF. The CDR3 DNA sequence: TGTGCCAGCAGTTACTCGTGGGAAAATCAGCCCCAGCATTTT.

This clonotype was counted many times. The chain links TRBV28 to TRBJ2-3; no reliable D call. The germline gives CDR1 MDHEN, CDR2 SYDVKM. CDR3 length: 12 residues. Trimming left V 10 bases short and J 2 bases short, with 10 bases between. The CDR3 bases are TGTGCCACCTCCAAGAACACAGATACGCAGTATTTT. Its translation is CATSKNTDTQYF.

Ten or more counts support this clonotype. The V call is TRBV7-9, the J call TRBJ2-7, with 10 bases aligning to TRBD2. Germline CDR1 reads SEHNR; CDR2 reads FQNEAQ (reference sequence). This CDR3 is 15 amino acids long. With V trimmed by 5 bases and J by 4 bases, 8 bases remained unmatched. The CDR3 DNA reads TGTGCCAGCAGCCTTACTAGCGGGGTGACTTACGAGCAGTACTTC. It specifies CASSLTSGVTYEQYF.

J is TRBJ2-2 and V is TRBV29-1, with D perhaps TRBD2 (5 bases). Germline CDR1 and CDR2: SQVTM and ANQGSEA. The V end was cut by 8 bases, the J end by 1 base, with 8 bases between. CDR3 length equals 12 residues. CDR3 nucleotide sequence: TGCAGCTTTGGACTGAACACCGGGGAGCTGTTTTTT. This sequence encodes CSFGLNTGELFF.

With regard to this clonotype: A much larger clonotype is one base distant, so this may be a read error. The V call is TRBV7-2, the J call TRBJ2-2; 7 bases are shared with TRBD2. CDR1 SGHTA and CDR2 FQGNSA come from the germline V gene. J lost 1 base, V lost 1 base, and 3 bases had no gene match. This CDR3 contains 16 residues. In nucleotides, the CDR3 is TGTGCCAGCAGCTTAGTTGCGGGGGAGAACACCGGGGAGCTGTTTTTT. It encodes CASSLVAGENTGELFF.

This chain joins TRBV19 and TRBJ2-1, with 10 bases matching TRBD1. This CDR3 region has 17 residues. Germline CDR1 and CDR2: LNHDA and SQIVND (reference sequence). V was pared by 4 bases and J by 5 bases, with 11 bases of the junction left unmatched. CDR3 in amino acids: CASSTLTAGTGDNEQFF. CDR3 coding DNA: TGTGCCAGTAGTACCCTGACAGCCGGGACAGGGGACAATGAGCAGTTCTTC.

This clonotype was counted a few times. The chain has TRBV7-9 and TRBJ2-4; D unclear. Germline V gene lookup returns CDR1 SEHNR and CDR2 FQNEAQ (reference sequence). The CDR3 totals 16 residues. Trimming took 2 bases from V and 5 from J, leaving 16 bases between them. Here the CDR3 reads CASSLFGGSYQNIQYF. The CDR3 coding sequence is TGTGCCAGCAGCTTATTCGGCGGATCTTACCAAAACATTCAGTACTTC.

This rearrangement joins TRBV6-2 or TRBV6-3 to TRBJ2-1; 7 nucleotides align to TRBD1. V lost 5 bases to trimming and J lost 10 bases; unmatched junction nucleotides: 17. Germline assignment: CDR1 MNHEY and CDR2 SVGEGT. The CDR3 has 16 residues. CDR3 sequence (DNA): TGTGCCAGCAGTAGGGGGCCCGCATTGGGCGGCCGGGAGCAGTTCTTC. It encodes CASSRGPALGGREQFF.

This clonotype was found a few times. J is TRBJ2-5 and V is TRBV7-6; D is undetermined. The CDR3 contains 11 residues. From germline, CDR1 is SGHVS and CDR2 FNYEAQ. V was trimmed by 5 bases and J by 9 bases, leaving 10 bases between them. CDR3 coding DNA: TGTGCCAGCAGCGCCGACTTGGCCCAGTACTTC. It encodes CASSADLAQYF.

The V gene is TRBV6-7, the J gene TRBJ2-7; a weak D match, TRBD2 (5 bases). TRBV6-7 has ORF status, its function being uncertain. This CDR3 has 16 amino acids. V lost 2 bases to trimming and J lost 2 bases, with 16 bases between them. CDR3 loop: CASSYPRRRWAYEQYF. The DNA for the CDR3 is TGTGCCAGCAGTTACCCCAGGAGGCGATGGGCCTACGAGCAGTACTTC.